This TCR beta chain was profiled in a study of cytomegalovirus exposure and HLA in healthy donors. About the study: Earlier work reported approximately 110 million unique TCR beta sequences from about 180 million T cells.

The germline CDR1 and CDR2 sequences are SGHTA and FQGNSA. The CDR3 consists of 14 residues. V was shortened by 5 bases and J by 5 bases, with 10 bases between the two germline ends. With regard to this clone: Its cognate antigen is unknown.

Study results and caveats: The authors listed 150 or so TCR beta chains as cytomegalovirus-associated. A missense DCLRE1C variant was associated with V- and J-gene trimming of TCR beta chains in a later analysis, and an independent cohort replicated the association. Common viral pathogens seemed to be connected with several of the most significant clusters, according to a later analysis.

It was with 60 Vbeta and 13 Jbeta primers that the PCR ran. Sequenced by immunoSEQ multiplex PCR; TCRdb stores in-frame clones only, minus some. The sample has about 130,000 clones, 75% to 85% seen once. This chain uses TRBV7-2 with TRBJ1-6; D is perhaps TRBD1 (6 bases). This sequence was found in a girl aged 2 to 10 in good health and CMV-seronegative. Sequenced material: PBMCs. Here the CDR3 reads CASSRTVDNSPLHF. CDR3 sequence (DNA): TGTGCCAGCAGCCGGACAGTGGATAATTCACCCCTCCACTTT. Together with reference TRBV7-2 and TRBJ1-6, the CDR3 gives the full variable domain: GAGVSQSPSNKVTEKGKDVELRCDPISGHTALYWYRQSLGQGLEFLIYFQGNSAPDKSGLPSDRFSAERTGGSVSTLTIQRTQQEDSAVYLCASSRTVDNSPLHFGNGTRLTVT.